Listed here is a single T cell receptor beta chain. Its antigen is unknown. This sample is drawn from a study of T cell responses to AZD1222 COVID-19 vaccine. General study results and limits: Epitopes outside B.1.351 and B.1.1.7 mutated regions reportedly drew nearly half of spike TCRs. Two doses of AZD1222 preceded a rise in Spike-specific TCR breadth and depth. Only five or six individuals given AZD1222 were seropositive at baseline.

The protocol was immunoSEQ multiplex PCR, while the TCRdb copy is restricted to in-frame clones and leaves out a portion. Of about 120,000 clones listed, roughly 84% are singletons. The sequence came from an adult in good health. The sequencing here drew on peripheral blood, taken on day 0 of AZD1222 vaccination.

DNA of the CDR3: TGTGCCAGCAGCTTGGGGGGAAACACCATATATTTT. Translating it yields CASSLGGNTIYF. The chain joins TRBV5-6 to TRBJ1-3; D is unclear. The CDR3 contains 12 residues. CDR1 is SGHDT, CDR2 YYEEEE, per germline. The ends were cut back, 0 bases at V and 4 bases at J, with 2 bases in the middle.